Presented here are 22 T cell receptor beta chains from one specimen sequenced in a study of T cell repertoires in cytomegalovirus infection. TCRdb re-called the reads with MiXCR, one entry per CDR3 protein. The table records about 350,000 distinct CDR3 sequences, about 32% of them present only once. No antigen has been assigned to these receptors. The source material was cultured PBMCs, sampled from culture after CMV antigen stimulation. These receptors all stem from a human donor in good health (CMV status not recorded). Some clones in this sample may be carry-over from other donors' samples.

The chain links TRBV6-5 to TRBJ2-6, with 10 nucleotides matching TRBD1. CDR3 size: 17 residues. Trimming at V came to 6 bases and at J to 0 bases, leaving 5 bases not matched to a gene. Germline values: CDR1 MNHEY, CDR2 SVGAGI. The CDR3 sequence is CASRRQGALSGANVLTF. CDR3 coding DNA: TGTGCCAGCAGGAGACAGGGGGCACTCTCTGGGGCCAACGTCCTGACTTTC.

This sequence joins TRBV4-3 and TRBJ2-1; TRBD2 matches at 12 bases. CDR1 and CDR2 (germline): LGHNA, YSLEER. V trimming: 0 bases; J trimming: 7 bases; junction bases outside the gene matches: 10. The CDR3 length is 18 residues. The CDR3 coding sequence is TGCGCCAGCAGCCAAGATACAACTAGCGGGAGGAGATCAAATGAGCAGTTCTTC. Amino acids: CASSQDTTSGRRSNEQFF.

The chain is built from TRBV6-1 and TRBJ1-1; D not resolved. The CDR3 is 15 residues long. Between the trimmed V and J ends, which lost 0 bases and 4 bases, there was a span of 12 bases. Germline-derived CDR1 and CDR2 are MNHNS and SASEGT. The CDR3 bases are TGTGCCAGCAGTGAAGCGAGGGTTTTAGGCACTGAAGCTTTCTTT. As protein: CASSEARVLGTEAFF.

This clonotype was counted a few times. V is TRBV19 and J is TRBJ2-1; 9 nucleotides line up with TRBD2. The V gene's germline CDR1 is LNHDA and CDR2 SQIVND (reference sequence). The CDR3 has 16 residues. V shed 0 bases and J 6 bases; nucleotides not matched to a gene: 6. CDR3 sequence (DNA): TGTGCCAGTAGTATAGAGGGCGGGAGGGCCATCAATGAGCAGTTCTTC. It specifies CASSIEGGRAINEQFF.

This clonotype was seen only a few times. The chain is built from TRBV6-2 or TRBV6-3 and TRBJ2-1; 12 bases line up with TRBD2. CDR1 MNHEY and CDR2 SVGEGT come from the germline V gene. Losses at the gene ends were 0 bases for V and 5 bases for J; bases not matched to a gene: 8. This CDR3 has 18 amino acids. Here the CDR3 reads CASSYSRLAGDRDNEQFF. CDR3 coding DNA: TGTGCCAGCAGTTACTCAAGACTAGCGGGAGATAGGGACAATGAGCAGTTCTTC.

This chain links TRBV5-4 with TRBJ1-1, with 8 bases identical to TRBD1. V trimming: 1 base; J trimming: 3 bases; junction bases outside the gene matches: 11. Germline CDR1 reads SGHNT; CDR2 reads YYREEE (reference sequence). This CDR3 has 17 amino acids. CDR3: CASSLSQGAREDTEAFF. CDR3 DNA: TGTGCCAGCAGCTTGAGCCAGGGGGCGCGTGAGGACACTGAAGCTTTCTTT. Using reference TRBV5-4 and TRBJ1-1 for the parts outside the CDR3, the full variable domain is ETGVTQSPTHLIKTRGQQVTLRCSSQSGHNTVSWYQQALGQGPQFIFQYYREEENGRGNFPPRFSGLQFPNYSSELNVNALELDDSALYLCASSLSQGAREDTEAFFGQGTRLTVV.

This clonotype was observed at least ten times. The chain combines TRBV7-2 with TRBJ1-1; tentatively, D is TRBD1 (5 bases). Trimming left V 5 bases short and J 1 base short, with 17 bases between. Germline lookup yields CDR1 SGHTA and CDR2 FQGNSA. The CDR3 has 16 residues. This CDR3 reads CASSSRVTDRNTEAFF. Written as DNA, the CDR3 is TGTGCCAGCAGCAGCAGGGTCACCGACCGGAACACTGAAGCTTTCTTT.

The chain combines TRBV30 with TRBJ2-5; 7 positions agree with TRBD1. With 4 bases clipped from V and 3 bases from J, the junction kept 11 bases outside the gene matches. This CDR3 comprises 15 residues. CDR1 and CDR2 (germline): GTSNPN, SVGIG (reference sequence). CDR3 bases: TGTGCCTGGACCTCGACCGGGACAGCTGAAGAGACCCAGTACTTC. This encodes CAWTSTGTAEETQYF.

V is TRBV7-6 and J is TRBJ2-2; 9 positions match TRBD2. The CDR3 has 16 residues. V dropped 1 base and J dropped 4; count of bases not matched to a gene: 4. Germline CDR1 reads SGHVS; CDR2 reads FNYEAQ. The DNA for the CDR3 is TGTGCCAGCAGCTTAGATAGCGGGAGAGGCACCGGGGAGCTGTTTTTT. Translation gives CASSLDSGRGTGELFF. The whole variable domain, filled in from reference TRBV7-6 and TRBJ2-2, reads GAGVSQSPRYKVTKRGQDVALRCDPISGHVSLYWYRQALGQGPEFLTYFNYEAQQDKSGLPNDRFSAERPEGSISTLTIQRTEQRDSAMYRCASSLDSGRGTGELFFGEGSRLTVL.

The chain links TRBV11-2 to TRBJ2-1; 8 nucleotides align to TRBD2. Germline CDR1 and CDR2: SGHAT and FQNNGV. Unmatched junction bases numbered 9, after V lost 5 bases and J lost 9 bases. This CDR3 is 14 amino acids long. The CDR3, as DNA: TGTGCCAGCAGCGTCAGCGGGAGAGGAAGTGAGCAGTTCTTC. Residues: CASSVSGRGSEQFF.

The chain links TRBV6-5 to TRBJ2-7; TRBD1 agrees at 10 bases. In germline, CDR1 is MNHEY, CDR2 SVGAGI. This CDR3 is built from 16 residues. V lost 1 base and J lost 1; bases outside the gene matches: 4. CDR3 protein: CASSYFSGQGSYEQYF. CDR3 bases: TGTGCCAGCAGTTACTTTTCGGGACAGGGGTCCTACGAGCAGTACTTC.

The rearrangement uses TRBV7-8 and TRBJ1-4; maybe TRBD1 (6 bases). The length of the CDR3 is 17 residues. The V end was cut by 3 bases, the J end by 0 bases, with 14 bases between. Germline CDR1 SGHVS, CDR2 FQNEAQ. CDR3 residues: CASSLRQGSATNEKLFF. The CDR3 coding sequence is TGTGCCAGCAGCTTGAGGCAGGGGAGTGCAACTAATGAAAAACTGTTTTTT.

This clonotype was counted at least ten times. V gene TRBV7-2 combines with J gene TRBJ2-3; TRBD2 agrees at 11 bases. The V and J ends lost 6 bases and 3 bases, in that order; junction bases with no gene match: 5. CDR1 is SGHTA and CDR2 is FQGNSA in the germline V gene. The CDR3 is made up of 15 amino acids. This chain's CDR3 is CASSLLAGETDTQYF. For the CDR3, the DNA is TGTGCCAGCAGTCTACTAGCGGGAGAGACAGATACGCAGTATTTT.

This clonotype was seen a handful of times. The chain joins TRBV6-2 or TRBV6-3 to TRBJ1-5, with unresolved D. Looked up from germline, CDR1 is MNHEY and CDR2 is SVGEGT. V gave up 7 bases and J gave up 6 bases, with 19 bases separating them. This CDR3 has 15 residues. This CDR3 is CASTPGRLNSQPQHF. CDR3 DNA: TGTGCCAGCACTCCCGGGAGATTAAACAGTCAGCCCCAGCATTTT.

The chain combines TRBV11-2 with TRBJ2-7, with D uncertain. Per germline, CDR1 SGHAT and CDR2 FQNNGV. The CDR3 has 12 amino acids. Trimming took 3 bases from V and 4 from J, leaving 7 bases between them. CDR3 loop: CASSFRLYEQYF. The CDR3 bases are TGTGCCAGCAGCTTCCGACTTTACGAGCAGTACTTC. Filled out from reference TRBV11-2 and TRBJ2-7, the complete variable domain reads EAGVAQSPRYKIIEKRQSVAFWCNPISGHATLYWYQQILGQGPKLLIQFQNNGVVDDSQLPKDRFSAERLKGVDSTLKIQPAKLEDSAVYLCASSFRLYEQYFGPGTRLTVT.

The chain joins TRBV28 to TRBJ2-4; D is possibly TRBD1 (5 bases). Germline V gene data show CDR1 as MDHEN and CDR2 as SYDVKM. The germline V and J ends were trimmed by 1 base and 7 bases, with 5 bases remaining between them. This CDR3 spans 12 amino acids. The CDR3 loop is CASSLSGNIQYF. CDR3 nucleotide sequence: TGTGCCAGCAGTTTATCAGGGAACATTCAGTACTTC.

The sample holds a few counts of this clonotype. The V call is TRBV7-2, the J call TRBJ2-7; D gene uncertain. V lost 1 base and J lost 0, with 7 bases in between. The V gene's germline CDR1 is SGHTA and CDR2 FQGNSA. The CDR3 is made up of 14 amino acids. CDR3 bases: TGTGCCAGCAGCTTAGGACCCGGCTCCTACGAGCAGTACTTC. Its protein product is CASSLGPGSYEQYF.

This clonotype appeared a few times. V usage is TRBV27 and J usage is TRBJ2-7; weak D call: TRBD1 (7 bases). Germline loops: CDR1 MNHEY, CDR2 SMNVEV (reference sequence). The V and J ends lost 6 bases and 5 bases respectively, with 20 bases between them. The CDR3 covers 15 residues. This chain's CDR3 is CASSTVETGRHEQYV. DNA of the CDR3: TGTGCCAGCAGCACGGTCGAGACAGGGAGGCACGAGCAGTACGTC.

This chain connects TRBV12-3 or TRBV12-4 to TRBJ1-5; a weak D match, TRBD1 (5 bases). The CDR3 sequence is 15 residues long. Trimming took off 2 bases at V and 0 bases at J, with 8 bases between the two ends. CDR3 in DNA: TGTGCCAGCAGTTTACTTGGGGGTAGCAATCAGCCCCAGCATTTT. It codes for CASSLLGGSNQPQHF.

V usage is TRBV28 and J usage is TRBJ2-2, with 11 bases that match TRBD1. J gave up 5 bases and V 10 bases, and 3 bases lay outside the gene matches. Germline loops: CDR1 MDHEN, CDR2 SYDVKM. The CDR3 has 13 residues. The CDR3 reads CATRDRGTGELFF. CDR3 DNA sequence: TGTGCCACCCGGGACAGGGGGACCGGGGAGCTGTTTTTT.

The chain recombines TRBV24-1 with TRBJ2-2; TRBD2 aligns across 7 bases. With 3 bases clipped from V and 7 bases from J, the junction kept 16 bases outside the gene matches. The V gene's germline CDR1 is KGHDR and CDR2 SFDVKD. The CDR3 has 18 residues. The CDR3 is CATSDASGPPIRRGELFF. In DNA, the CDR3 is TGTGCCACCAGTGATGCTAGCGGCCCACCAATTCGCCGCGGGGAGCTGTTTTTT.

This clonotype was counted between two and nine times. This chain uses TRBV6-1 with TRBJ1-2; D might be TRBD1 (5 bases). This CDR3 has 16 amino acids. Germline loops: CDR1 MNHNS, CDR2 SASEGT. Deletions cut 7 bases from V and 4 bases from J, with 22 bases between. The CDR3 coding sequence is TGTGCCAGCACCCTAACTCAACCCGGGACCACCTATGGCTACACCTTC. Residues: CASTLTQPGTTYGYTF.